What follows are 32 T cell receptor beta chains derived from one specimen sequenced in a study of OX40 agonist ivuxolimab in advanced cancers. This table comes from immunoSEQ multiplex PCR, and its TCRdb copy is limited to in-frame clones, with some not included. This sample yields under 40,000 clones, of which approximately 80% are seen a single time; more than 9% belongs to the top ten. The specimen was CD4+ or CD8+ T cells sorted from blood, collected in a trial of the OX40 agonist ivuxolimab. These TCRs come from an adult with an advanced solid tumor such as melanoma, head and neck, liver or kidney cancer.

This chain links TRBV2 with TRBJ2-7, with TRBD2 as a possible D gene (5 bases). Trimming took off 8 bases at V and 2 bases at J, with 16 bases between the two ends. Looked up from germline, CDR1 is SNHLY and CDR2 is FYNNEI. The CDR3 is 14 residues long. The CDR3 loop is CASLAQPRTYEQYF. The CDR3, as DNA: TGTGCCAGCCTAGCACAGCCTCGAACCTACGAGCAGTACTTC.

The chain couples TRBV7-9 to TRBJ2-7; D unclear. V lost 3 bases to trimming and J lost 4 bases, with 10 bases between them. CDR3 size: 13 residues. Germline assignment: CDR1 SEHNR and CDR2 FQNEAQ (reference sequence). The CDR3 reads CASSLSSGYEQYF. CDR3 in DNA: TGTGCCAGCAGCTTGTCCTCCGGGTACGAGCAGTACTTC.

The chain employs TRBV19 and TRBJ1-3, with TRBD1 matching over 9 bases. This CDR3 has 17 residues. Germline lookup yields CDR1 LNHDA and CDR2 SQIVND (reference sequence). V was clipped by 5 bases and J by 0 bases; unmatched bases: 8. CDR3 DNA: TGTGCCAGTAGTCCCTGGACAGGGGCTTTCTCTGGAAACACCATATATTTT. It encodes CASSPWTGAFSGNTIYF.

This clone was recorded only once. J is TRBJ2-4 and V is TRBV18; 10 bases fit TRBD2. V lost 2 bases and J lost 6; bases outside the gene matches: 10. CDR1 is KGHSH and CDR2 is LQKENI in the germline V gene. The CDR3 is 17 residues long. The CDR3 DNA is TGTGCCAGCTCACCAAGGGGAACTAGCGGGAACATAAACATTCAGTACTTC. Protein sequence: CASSPRGTSGNINIQYF.

V gene TRBV11-2 combines with J gene TRBJ2-3, with TRBD2 identical over 14 bases. The length of the CDR3 is 15 residues. Per germline, CDR1 SGHAT and CDR2 FQNNGV. V lost 4 bases and J lost 4; bases outside the gene matches: 1. CDR3 sequence reads: CASSWTSGGSDTQYF. DNA for the CDR3: TGTGCCAGCAGCTGGACTAGCGGGGGGTCAGATACGCAGTATTTT.

The table lists this clone with a count of one. The genes are TRBV5-1 and TRBJ1-1; D uncertain. The CDR3 contains 13 residues. V was trimmed by 2 bases and J by 4 bases, leaving 9 bases between them. The germline V gene has CDR1 SGHRS and CDR2 YFSETQ. CDR3 sequence: CASSFRGSTEAFF. CDR3 DNA sequence: TGCGCCAGCAGCTTTAGAGGGAGCACTGAAGCTTTCTTT.

The chain employs TRBV7-3 and TRBJ2-3; possibly TRBD1 or TRBD2 for D (5 bases each). The CDR3 is made up of 14 amino acids. V was clipped by 6 bases and J by 3 bases, with 13 bases between them. The V gene's germline CDR1 is SGHTA and CDR2 FQGTGA. As DNA, the CDR3 is TGTGCCAGCAGGTCGGGGCTAATGACAGATACGCAGTATTTT. Encoded protein: CASRSGLMTDTQYF.

V usage is TRBV5-1 and J usage is TRBJ2-2; D is undetermined. This CDR3 is built from 14 residues. The germline V gene has CDR1 SGHRS and CDR2 YFSETQ. V was pared by 4 bases and J by 4 bases, with 11 bases between. The CDR3 sequence: CASSVTPFTGELFF. CDR3 DNA sequence: TGCGCCAGCAGCGTGACACCATTCACCGGGGAGCTGTTTTTT.

The J gene is TRBJ1-4, the V gene TRBV6-1, with 9 bases matching TRBD1. CDR3 length: 14 amino acids. CDR1 and CDR2 (germline): MNHNS, SASEGT. V lost 6 bases, J lost 8 bases, and 7 bases stayed unmatched. The chain's CDR3 is CASSTGGADEKLFF. The CDR3 DNA reads as TGTGCCAGCAGCACAGGGGGCGCTGACGAAAAACTGTTTTTT.

This chain connects TRBV11-2 to TRBJ1-2, with TRBD1 identical over 7 bases. Losses at the gene ends were 5 bases for V and 1 base for J; bases not matched to a gene: 7. There are 15 residues in the CDR3. In germline, CDR1 is SGHAT, CDR2 FQNNGV. The CDR3 coding sequence is TGTGCCAGCAGCCAACGACAGGGTAGTAACTATGGCTACACCTTC. This encodes CASSQRQGSNYGYTF.

This sequence joins TRBV11-1 and TRBJ2-3; D remains unclear. Germline CDR1 and CDR2: SGHAT and FQDESV (reference sequence). V lost 7 bases and J 2 bases, leaving 10 bases between the germline ends. The CDR3 is made up of 13 amino acids. CDR3 bases: TGTGCCAGCACTCGTGGCCCCACAGATACGCAGTATTTT. It codes for CASTRGPTDTQYF.

The chain uses TRBV6-5 and TRBJ2-1; D might be TRBD1 (6 bases). V lost 3 bases and J lost 7, with 10 bases in between. Germline V CDR1 and CDR2: MNHEY, SVGAGI. The CDR3 contains 13 residues. The CDR3 nucleotides are TGTGCCAGCAGTTATACAGGGTGGAATGAGCAGTTCTTC. This translates into CASSYTGWNEQFF.

The sample holds one count of this clone. The chain employs TRBV6-4 and TRBJ2-1; D gene uncertain. The CDR3 runs 14 residues. V was pared by 6 bases and J by 5 bases, with 14 bases between. Per the germline V gene, CDR1 is MRHNA and CDR2 is SNTAGT. CDR3 region: CASRPRFGDNEQFF. CDR3 in DNA: TGTGCCAGCAGACCTCGATTTGGGGACAATGAGCAGTTCTTC.

This clone has only a few counts. The chain is built from TRBV5-1 and TRBJ2-2, with TRBD1 matching 7 bases. V lost 4 bases, J lost 7 bases, and 10 bases stayed unmatched. The CDR3 extends over 15 amino acids. Germline loops: CDR1 SGHRS, CDR2 YFSETQ. Here the CDR3 reads CASSGTGTAIGELFF. Written as DNA, the CDR3 is TGCGCCAGCAGCGGAACCGGGACAGCGATCGGGGAGCTGTTTTTT. The full variable domain, in which reference TRBV5-1 and TRBJ2-2 provide the parts outside the CDR3, is KAGVTQTPRYLIKTRGQQVTLSCSPISGHRSVSWYQQTPGQGLQFLFEYFSETQRNKGNFPGRFSGRQFSNSRSEMNVSTLELGDSALYLCASSGTGTAIGELFFGEGSRLTVL.

This sequence joins TRBV30 and TRBJ2-3; D is perhaps TRBD2 (5 bases). The germline V gene has CDR1 GTSNPN and CDR2 SVGIG (reference sequence). V lost 5 bases to trimming and J lost 6 bases, with 12 bases between them. CDR3 length: 12 amino acids. CDR3 protein: CAWGSRRDTQYF. In DNA form, the CDR3 reads TGTGCCTGGGGATCGCGGAGGGATACGCAGTATTTT.

The J gene is TRBJ1-1, the V gene TRBV28, with D possibly matching TRBD1 (5 bases). This CDR3 region has 15 residues. Germline CDR1 and CDR2: MDHEN and SYDVKM. Trimming pared 6 bases from V and 2 bases from J, leaving 16 bases between. Here the CDR3 DNA reads TGTGCCAGCAGACTAGGGTCCGGGGGAAACACTGAAGCTTTCTTT. It codes for CASRLGSGGNTEAFF.

The genes are TRBV6-5 and TRBJ2-7; TRBD1 aligns across 8 bases. Trimming cost V 6 bases and J 9 bases; bases outside gene matches: 10. Per germline, CDR1 MNHEY and CDR2 SVGAGI. This CDR3 comprises 13 residues. DNA for the CDR3: TGTGCCAGCAGAATTCCAGGGGGCGAGAGGCAGTACTTC. This codes for CASRIPGGERQYF.

This clone has only one observation. The rearrangement uses TRBV5-5 and TRBJ1-5; 7 positions match TRBD1. CDR1 is SGHKS and CDR2 is YYEKEE in the germline V gene (reference sequence). The CDR3 is 15 residues long. With V trimmed by 4 bases and J by 0 bases, 4 bases remained unmatched. The CDR3 DNA reads TGTGCCAGCAGCCCGGGACAGATTAGCAATCAGCCCCAGCATTTT. This sequence encodes CASSPGQISNQPQHF.

The chain employs TRBV7-9 and TRBJ1-2, with D maybe TRBD1 (5 bases). V was trimmed by 2 bases and J by 0 bases, leaving 13 bases between them. Germline loops: CDR1 SEHNR, CDR2 FQNEAQ (reference sequence). CDR3 size: 16 residues. The CDR3 sequence is CASSLIGDPSNYGYTF. DNA of the CDR3: TGTGCCAGCAGCTTAATAGGGGACCCTTCTAACTATGGCTACACCTTC.

The V and J genes are TRBV7-6 and TRBJ2-1; 7 nucleotides line up with TRBD1. Germline V CDR1 and CDR2: SGHVS, FNYEAQ. This CDR3 region has 14 residues. The J segment lost 5 bases and the V segment lost 5 bases, leaving 6 bases of the junction unmatched. Written as DNA, the CDR3 is TGTGCCAGCAGCGGGAACAGGGGAAACAATGAGCAGTTCTTC. Translation: CASSGNRGNNEQFF. Full variable domain (remainder filled in from reference TRBV7-6 and TRBJ2-1): GAGVSQSPRYKVTKRGQDVALRCDPISGHVSLYWYRQALGQGPEFLTYFNYEAQQDKSGLPNDRFSAERPEGSISTLTIQRTEQRDSAMYRCASSGNRGNNEQFFGPGTRLTVL.

This chain links TRBV2 with TRBJ1-1; TRBD1 is a possible D gene (5 bases). The CDR3 covers 13 residues. Germline lookup yields CDR1 SNHLY and CDR2 FYNNEI. Trimming took 7 bases from V and 5 from J, leaving 14 bases between them. The CDR3 sequence: CASIAGGYTEAFF. CDR3 coding DNA: TGTGCCAGCATAGCGGGGGGTTATACTGAAGCTTTCTTT.

This chain joins TRBV5-4 and TRBJ2-5, with 8 bases lining up with TRBD2. Unmatched junction bases numbered 15, after V lost 4 bases and J lost 4 bases. CDR3 size: 17 residues. Germline CDR1 reads SGHNT; CDR2 reads YYREEE (reference sequence). The CDR3 is CASSLVVFPGGAETQYF. Written as DNA, the CDR3 is TGTGCCAGCAGCCTGGTCGTTTTCCCGGGGGGGGCAGAGACCCAGTACTTC. Combining the CDR3 with reference TRBV5-4 and TRBJ2-5 gives the whole variable domain ETGVTQSPTHLIKTRGQQVTLRCSSQSGHNTVSWYQQALGQGPQFIFQYYREEENGRGNFPPRFSGLQFPNYSSELNVNALELDDSALYLCASSLVVFPGGAETQYFGPGTRLLVL.

J is TRBJ1-2 and V is TRBV18; possible D gene TRBD1, 6 bases. Trimming removed 4 bases from V and 8 bases from J, with 20 bases in between. The CDR3 consists of 15 residues. Germline assignment: CDR1 KGHSH and CDR2 LQKENI. The CDR3 DNA reads as TGTGCCAGCTCACTACTACAAGAAGCAGGGGACGGCTACACCTTC. This translates into CASSLLQEAGDGYTF.

The V call is TRBV7-9, the J call TRBJ2-2, with no clear D. The CDR3 runs to 12 residues. Germline V CDR1 and CDR2: SEHNR, FQNEAQ (reference sequence). V was trimmed by 1 base and J by 6 bases, leaving 3 bases between them. In DNA form, the CDR3 reads TGTGCCAGCAGCTTAGAGGCCGGGGAGCTGTTTTTT. This encodes CASSLEAGELFF. The variable domain in full, completed from reference TRBV7-9 and TRBJ2-2, reads DTGVSQNPRHKITKRGQNVTFRCDPISEHNRLYWYRQTLGQGPEFLTYFQNEAQLEKSRLLSDRFSAERPKGSFSTLEIQRTEQGDSAMYLCASSLEAGELFFGEGSRLTVL.

The chain combines TRBV5-1 with TRBJ2-2, with unresolved D. Germline V gives CDR1 SGHRS, CDR2 YFSETQ. The CDR3 covers 13 residues. The V and J ends lost 1 base and 1 base respectively, with 2 bases between them. The CDR3, as DNA: TGCGCCAGCAGCTTGTGGAACACCGGGGAGCTGTTTTTT. Protein sequence: CASSLWNTGELFF.

V gene TRBV4-1 combines with J gene TRBJ1-4, with 7 bases aligning to TRBD1. J was trimmed by 4 bases and V by 1 base; bases with no gene match: 3. This CDR3 has 15 residues. The V gene's germline CDR1 is MGHRA and CDR2 YSYEKL. CDR3 nucleotide sequence: TGCGCCAGCAGCCAAGGGACAGGCCTTAATGAAAAACTGTTTTTT. This encodes CASSQGTGLNEKLFF.

This clone has only one observation. The J gene is TRBJ2-1, the V gene TRBV9; possibly TRBD2 for D (6 bases). In germline, CDR1 is SGDLS, CDR2 YYNGEE. The CDR3 has 13 residues. Trimming shortened V by 3 bases and J by 8 bases, and 12 bases separated the two germline ends. Here the CDR3 DNA reads TGTGCCAGCAGCGATCTAGCGAGCGATGAGCAGTTCTTC. Amino acid sequence: CASSDLASDEQFF.

This chain uses TRBV10-3 with TRBJ2-5; 12 positions agree with TRBD1. The J call may be wrong; the DNA end is better matched by TRBJ2-7. The CDR3 loop spans 19 amino acids. Germline V gene sequence: CDR1 ENHRY, CDR2 SYGVKD. CDR3 nucleotide sequence: TGTGCCATCAGGAAATCCGGGACAGGGGGCGTAAAGGAGGGCTACGAGCAGTACTTC. Its translation is CAIRKSGTGGVKEGYEQYF.

The rearrangement links TRBV11-2 to TRBJ1-5; D is ambiguous. V was clipped by 4 bases and J by 0 bases, with 16 bases between them. Germline V gene sequence: CDR1 SGHAT, CDR2 FQNNGV. The CDR3 runs to 17 residues. CDR3 nucleotide sequence: TGTGCCAGCAGCTCCCGAAGACATTTTCTTAGCAATCAGCCCCAGCATTTT. Translating gives CASSSRRHFLSNQPQHF.

J is TRBJ2-3 and V is TRBV5-4, with 8 bases fitting TRBD1. The V and J ends lost 4 bases and 3 bases, in that order; junction bases with no gene match: 4. Per germline, CDR1 SGHNT and CDR2 YYREEE (reference sequence). The CDR3 has 14 residues. In nucleotides, the CDR3 is TGTGCCAGCAGCACCGGACAGGGAACAGATACGCAGTATTTT. Protein sequence: CASSTGQGTDTQYF.

This chain joins TRBV4-1 and TRBJ2-1; 11 nucleotides line up with TRBD2. The CDR3 consists of 16 residues. The junction had 9 bases not matched to a gene; V was cut back by 4 bases and J by 7 bases. Looked up from germline, CDR1 is MGHRA and CDR2 is YSYEKL. The CDR3 sequence is CASSRLLAGVGNEQFF. CDR3 nucleotide sequence: TGCGCCAGCAGCCGCTTACTAGCGGGAGTCGGTAATGAGCAGTTCTTC.

This chain joins TRBV5-1 and TRBJ1-3; the D is unclear. CDR1 is SGHRS, CDR2 YFSETQ, per germline. V lost 0 bases, J lost 3 bases, and 7 bases lay in between. This CDR3 has 14 residues. CDR3 amino acids: CASSLDIGGNTIYF. The CDR3 DNA is TGCGCCAGCAGCTTGGACATAGGTGGAAACACCATATATTTT.